The 30 T cell receptor beta chains reported below all come from one sample, sequenced in a study of breast tumors, draining lymph nodes, adjacent tissues. TCRdb independently ran MiXCR on the multiplex PCR reads; one entry per CDR3 protein. The table records some 120,000 distinct CDR3 sequences, just under 20% of them present only once. Samples came from axillary lymph nodes draining the breast cancer. The sample taken for sequencing was axillary lymph node tissue. The receptors stem from a female donor with breast cancer. Some clones in this sample may be carry-over from other donors' samples.

The table lists this clonotype with a few counts. V usage is TRBV19 and J usage is TRBJ1-5; D unresolved. This CDR3 has 13 amino acids. Germline CDR1 reads LNHDA; CDR2 reads SQIVND (reference sequence). V lost 3 bases and J 3 bases, leaving 6 bases between the germline ends. The CDR3 here is CASSINNNQPQHF. CDR3 nucleotides: TGTGCCAGTAGTATTAACAACAATCAGCCCCAGCATTTT.

The chain is built from TRBV27 and TRBJ2-4; a weak D match, TRBD2 (6 bases). The germline V and J ends were trimmed by 5 bases and 6 bases, with 14 bases remaining between them. This CDR3 has 14 residues. Per germline, CDR1 MNHEY and CDR2 SMNVEV (reference sequence). The CDR3 loop is CASSGSLGGNIQYF. In DNA form, the CDR3 reads TGTGCCAGCAGTGGGAGTTTGGGGGGAAACATTCAGTACTTC.

This clonotype showed up just a few times. This rearrangement joins TRBV18 to TRBJ1-3; D remains unclear. This CDR3 has 15 residues. The germline CDR1 and CDR2 sequences are KGHSH and LQKENI. V was trimmed by 3 bases and J by 0 bases, leaving 9 bases between them. The CDR3 spells CASSPGQLSGNTIYF. The CDR3 nucleotides are TGTGCCAGCTCACCCGGCCAGCTCTCTGGAAACACCATATATTTT.

This clonotype was counted once. The V gene is TRBV7-9, the J gene TRBJ2-1; TRBD2 agrees at 14 bases. The length of the CDR3 is 17 residues. Germline V gene sequence: CDR1 SEHNR, CDR2 FQNEAQ (reference sequence). V lost 5 bases, J lost 7 bases, and 10 bases stayed unmatched. The CDR3 region has the DNA TGTGCCAGCAGCCGTCGACTAGCGGGAGGGCCCGGGAATGAGCAGTTCTTC. It codes for CASSRRLAGGPGNEQFF.

Worth noting for this clonotype: This could be a read error, since a much larger clone is one nucleotide away. The gene calls are TRBV20-1 and TRBJ2-3, with no clear D. The end of the DNA aligns better with TRBJ1-5, so the J call may be wrong. Germline V lookup: CDR1 DFQATT, CDR2 SNEGSKA (reference sequence). The length of the CDR3 is 15 residues. For the CDR3, the DNA is TGCAGTGCGACCGGACTAGCGGGAAAGGCAGATACGCAGCATTTT. It translates to CSATGLAGKADTQHF.

This clonotype was counted many times. This chain connects TRBV13 to TRBJ2-1, with D maybe TRBD2 (6 bases). V was pared by 5 bases and J by 5 bases, with 19 bases between. CDR3 length: 16 amino acids. The germline V gene encodes CDR1 PRHDT and CDR2 FYEKMQ (reference sequence). CDR3 DNA: TGTGCCAGCAGCCGGGTGATAGAGACTAGTGACAATGAGCAGTTCTTC. It encodes CASSRVIETSDNEQFF. Full variable domain (missing parts from reference TRBV13 and TRBJ2-1): AAGVIQSPRHLIKEKRETATLKCYPIPRHDTVYWYQQGPGQDPQFLISFYEKMQSDKGSIPDRFSAQQFSDYHSELNMSSLELGDSALYFCASSRVIETSDNEQFFGPGTRLTVL.

Turning to this clonotype: A clone one base away is much larger, so this may be a read error. The chain carries TRBV20-1 and TRBJ2-5; TRBD1 is a possible D gene (6 bases). The CDR3 extends over 13 amino acids. The germline V and J ends were trimmed by 3 bases and 9 bases, with 17 bases remaining between them. Germline CDR1 and CDR2: DFQATT and SNEGSKA (reference sequence). This CDR3 is CSARGADQEAQYF. DNA for the CDR3: TGCAGTGCTAGGGGGGCAGACCAGGAGGCCCAGTACTTC.

This clonotype was counted at least ten times. V is TRBV12-3 or TRBV12-4 and J is TRBJ2-3; 9 bases fit TRBD1. The J segment lost 5 bases and the V segment lost 4 bases, leaving 7 bases of the junction unmatched. The CDR3 spans 15 residues. In nucleotides, the CDR3 is TGTGCCAGCAGTTGGTCCCGGACAGGGGAAGATACGCAGTATTTT. Its translation is CASSWSRTGEDTQYF.

Comment on this clonotype: At one of its ends the junction is not consistent with the germline gene, which may arise from a read error. The chain employs TRBV5-6 and TRBJ2-1; D unresolved. With the DNA end fitting TRBJ2-7 better, the J assignment may be wrong. The germline V gene encodes CDR1 SGHDT and CDR2 YYEEEE. This CDR3 is built from 14 residues. For the CDR3, the DNA is TGTGCCGGCAGCTTATACCTTCTCAGCTACGAGCAGTACTTC. Protein: CAGSLYLLSYEQYF.

V gene TRBV6-2 or TRBV6-3 combines with J gene TRBJ2-4, with D perhaps being TRBD1 or TRBD2 (6 bases each). With 3 bases removed from V and 1 base from J, the gap between germline ends came to 13 bases. Per the germline V gene, CDR1 is MNHEY and CDR2 is SVGEGT. This CDR3 spans 16 amino acids. In DNA, the CDR3 is TGTGCCAGCAGTTATCCCGGGGGCCGTGCCAAAAACATTCAGTACTTC. It codes for CASSYPGGRAKNIQYF.

With respect to this clonotype: A much larger clonotype is one base distant, so this may be a read error. This chain connects TRBV5-1 to TRBJ1-3; perhaps TRBD1 as D (5 bases). The CDR3 runs to 14 residues. Germline CDR1 and CDR2: SGHRS and YFSETQ. CDR3 in amino acids: CASSLTTGGTTIYF. The CDR3 DNA reads TGCGCCAGCAGCTTGACAACTGGGGGAACCACCATATATTTT.

This clonotype occurred many times. The chain links TRBV7-3 to TRBJ2-3, with 14 bases fitting TRBD2. This CDR3 comprises 16 residues. Germline V lookup: CDR1 SGHTA, CDR2 FQGTGA. Trimming removed 5 bases from V and 7 bases from J; junction bases left unmatched: 8. This CDR3 reads CASSTGTSGGKNTQYF. Written as DNA, the CDR3 is TGTGCCAGCAGCACTGGGACTAGCGGGGGAAAAAATACGCAGTATTTT.

This clonotype was seen many times. The chain employs TRBV20-1 and TRBJ2-1; D gene ambiguous. The V gene's germline CDR1 is DFQATT and CDR2 SNEGSKA (reference sequence). With 2 bases removed from V and 3 bases from J, the gap between germline ends came to 5 bases. There are 12 residues in the CDR3. CDR3 nucleotide sequence: TGCAGTGCTAGACGAGGCTACAATGAGCAGTTCTTC. Protein: CSARRGYNEQFF.

In its sample, this clonotype was seen many times. The rearrangement uses TRBV9 and TRBJ2-3; 11 bases agree with TRBD1. V shed 5 bases, J shed 5 bases, and the junction held 7 bases outside the gene matches. Germline loops: CDR1 SGDLS, CDR2 YYNGEE. The CDR3 runs to 15 residues. In DNA form, the CDR3 reads TGTGCCAGCAGGATGGGACAGGGGGTGGAAGATACGCAGTATTTT. Protein sequence: CASRMGQGVEDTQYF.

This clonotype was seen repeatedly, ten times or more. The V call is TRBV5-5, the J call TRBJ2-7; TRBD1 agrees at 9 bases. The germline CDR1 and CDR2 sequences are SGHKS and YYEKEE (reference sequence). Losses at the gene ends were 0 bases for V and 3 bases for J; bases not matched to a gene: 4. There are 15 residues in the CDR3. CDR3 residues: CASSLAAGQGYEQYF. CDR3 nucleotides: TGTGCCAGCAGCTTGGCGGCGGGACAGGGCTACGAGCAGTACTTC.

This clonotype was seen a handful of times. This may be a read error, as it is one base from a much larger clone. This chain connects TRBV10-3 to TRBJ1-3, with 10 bases aligning to TRBD1. The trim removed 6 bases at V and 8 bases at J, leaving 7 bases unmatched. The CDR3 length is 14 residues. Germline V gene data show CDR1 as ENHRY and CDR2 as SYGVKD. The CDR3 is CAISLGDRGDTIYF. The CDR3 region has the DNA TGTGCCATCAGCTTAGGGGACAGGGGAGACACCATATATTTT.

This clonotype appeared a few times. This rearrangement joins TRBV6-1 to TRBJ2-1; 7 bases are a match to TRBD2. V gave up 8 bases and J gave up 9 bases; unmatched junction bases: 13. Germline CDR1 reads MNHNS; CDR2 reads SASEGT. The CDR3 has 14 residues. The chain's CDR3 is CASGRTRSTGEQFF. CDR3 nucleotide sequence: TGTGCCAGCGGGAGGACTAGGAGCACGGGTGAGCAGTTCTTC.

A remark on this clonotype: Just one base apart from a much larger clone, this may be a read error. The genes are TRBV6-1 and TRBJ1-2; the match to TRBD1 covers 8 bases. The CDR3 runs 14 residues. V dropped 3 bases and J dropped 12; count of bases not matched to a gene: 12. Germline V gene sequence: CDR1 MNHNS, CDR2 SASEGT. CDR3: CASSDGQGVGGHTF. In DNA form, the CDR3 reads TGTGCCAGCAGTGACGGACAGGGAGTAGGGGGCCACACCTTC.

V and J are TRBV5-4 and TRBJ1-4; 8 positions match TRBD1. After removal of 10 bases from V and 6 bases from J, the junction contained 11 bases not matched to a gene. The CDR3 spans 14 residues. The germline gives CDR1 SGHNT, CDR2 YYREEE (reference sequence). The CDR3 spells CAVKTETGDEKLFF. CDR3 coding DNA: TGTGCCGTGAAGACCGAGACAGGGGATGAAAAACTGTTTTTT.

This clonotype was detected many times. The chain joins TRBV20-1 to TRBJ2-6, with a tentative D call TRBD2 (5 bases). Germline V lookup: CDR1 DFQATT, CDR2 SNEGSKA (reference sequence). The CDR3 is 14 amino acids. CDR3 DNA: TGCAGCGCCAAGTACGGGGCTGGGGCCAACGTCCTGACTTTC. Translating gives CSAKYGAGANVLTF.

This clonotype was counted many times. V gene TRBV12-3 or TRBV12-4 combines with J gene TRBJ2-3; D not resolved. Between the trimmed V and J ends, which lost 4 bases and 0 bases, there was a span of 11 bases. This CDR3 has 15 amino acids. CDR3 sequence: CASSWAPRSTDTQYF. The CDR3 region has the DNA TGTGCCAGCAGTTGGGCCCCCCGGAGCACAGATACGCAGTATTTT.

This clonotype was recorded many times. The V gene is TRBV3-1, the J gene TRBJ2-5; D gene ambiguous. Between the trimmed V and J ends, which lost 1 base and 6 bases, there was a span of 6 bases. Germline CDR1 and CDR2: LGHDT and YNNKEL (reference sequence). The CDR3 runs 12 residues. CDR3: CASSQVKKTQYF. The CDR3 nucleotides are TGTGCCAGCAGCCAAGTCAAAAAGACCCAGTACTTC.

Ten or more counts support this clonotype. The gene calls are TRBV11-3 and TRBJ2-3; TRBD2 is a possible D gene (5 bases). The CDR3 totals 14 residues. Germline CDR1 SGHNT, CDR2 YENEEA. Deletions cut 1 base from V and 2 bases from J, with 7 bases between. This CDR3 reads CASSLGTSTDTQYF. The CDR3 DNA sequence: TGTGCCAGCAGCTTAGGGACTTCCACAGATACGCAGTATTTT. Variable domain in full (rest from reference TRBV11-3 and TRBJ2-3): EAGVVQSPRYKIIEKKQPVAFWCNPISGHNTLYWYLQNLGQGPELLIRYENEEAVDDSQLPKDRFSAERLKGVDSTLKIQPAELGDSAVYLCASSLGTSTDTQYFGPGTRLTVL.

This clonotype was seen a few times. The rearrangement links TRBV6-1 to TRBJ1-3, with a possible D match to TRBD1 (5 bases). The germline V gene encodes CDR1 MNHNS and CDR2 SASEGT. This CDR3 is built from 16 residues. Trimming pared 4 bases from V and 3 bases from J, leaving 16 bases between. CDR3 in amino acids: CASSVRGEGGGNTIYF. CDR3 coding DNA: TGTGCCAGCAGTGTAAGGGGAGAAGGAGGTGGAAACACCATATATTTT.

This clonotype was seen at least ten times. This sequence joins TRBV11-2 and TRBJ2-1; no definite D call. The CDR3 is 14 amino acids. The V and J ends lost 5 bases and 7 bases respectively, with 15 bases between them. Germline CDR1 is SGHAT and CDR2 is FQNNGV. The chain's CDR3 is CASSPRWARNEQFF. For the CDR3, the DNA is TGTGCCAGCAGCCCCAGGTGGGCTAGGAATGAGCAGTTCTTC. Drawing the rest from reference TRBV11-2 and TRBJ2-1, the complete variable domain is EAGVAQSPRYKIIEKRQSVAFWCNPISGHATLYWYQQILGQGPKLLIQFQNNGVVDDSQLPKDRFSAERLKGVDSTLKIQPAKLEDSAVYLCASSPRWARNEQFFGPGTRLTVL.

This clonotype was found many times. This chain joins TRBV15 and TRBJ2-3; 10 nucleotides align to TRBD2. Germline CDR1 LNHNV, CDR2 YYDKDF (reference sequence). The CDR3 sequence is 17 residues long. The junction had 11 bases not matched to a gene; V was cut back by 3 bases and J by 5 bases. The CDR3 reads CATSRTIAGGVGDTQYF. CDR3 bases: TGTGCCACCAGCAGGACCATAGCGGGAGGAGTAGGAGATACGCAGTATTTT.

The CDR3 bases are TGTGCCAGCAGTTTTTGGGCTAGCGGCTACAATGAGCAGTTCTTC. It specifies CASSFWASGYNEQFF. The genes are TRBV28 and TRBJ2-1; TRBD2 matches at 7 bases. The CDR3 is made up of 15 amino acids. With 3 bases clipped from V and 3 bases from J, the junction kept 5 bases outside the gene matches. Germline assignment: CDR1 MDHEN and CDR2 SYDVKM.

The rearrangement links TRBV5-5 to TRBJ2-2, with TRBD2 as a possible D gene (6 bases). Germline CDR1 SGHKS, CDR2 YYEKEE (reference sequence). Between the trimmed V and J ends, which lost 4 bases and 6 bases, there was a span of 13 bases. CDR3 size: 14 residues. The CDR3 region is CASSLPLAAGELFF. Here the CDR3 DNA reads TGTGCCAGCAGCCTACCACTAGCCGCCGGGGAGCTGTTTTTT. Looking up the rest from reference TRBV5-5 and TRBJ2-2 gives the full variable domain: DAGVTQSPTHLIKTRGQQVTLRCSPISGHKSVSWYQQVLGQGPQFIFQYYEKEERGRGNFPDRFSARQFPNYSSELNVNALLLGDSALYLCASSLPLAAGELFFGEGSRLTVL.

The chain recombines TRBV11-3 with TRBJ2-2; perhaps TRBD1 as D (6 bases). CDR1 is SGHNT and CDR2 is YENEEA in the germline V gene. The ends were cut back, 3 bases at V and 6 bases at J, with 11 bases in the middle. This CDR3 is 14 amino acids long. The CDR3 loop is CASSFYRDAGELFF. The CDR3 DNA reads as TGTGCCAGCAGCTTTTACAGGGATGCCGGGGAGCTGTTTTTT.

This clonotype has at least ten counts. The rearrangement joins TRBV20-1 to TRBJ2-3; D might be TRBD1 (5 bases). Between the trimmed V and J ends, which lost 6 bases and 2 bases, there was a span of 12 bases. The germline gives CDR1 DFQATT, CDR2 SNEGSKA (reference sequence). The CDR3 has 13 amino acids. This chain's CDR3 is CSADDSYTDTQYF. In nucleotides, the CDR3 is TGCAGTGCCGATGACAGTTACACAGATACGCAGTATTTT.